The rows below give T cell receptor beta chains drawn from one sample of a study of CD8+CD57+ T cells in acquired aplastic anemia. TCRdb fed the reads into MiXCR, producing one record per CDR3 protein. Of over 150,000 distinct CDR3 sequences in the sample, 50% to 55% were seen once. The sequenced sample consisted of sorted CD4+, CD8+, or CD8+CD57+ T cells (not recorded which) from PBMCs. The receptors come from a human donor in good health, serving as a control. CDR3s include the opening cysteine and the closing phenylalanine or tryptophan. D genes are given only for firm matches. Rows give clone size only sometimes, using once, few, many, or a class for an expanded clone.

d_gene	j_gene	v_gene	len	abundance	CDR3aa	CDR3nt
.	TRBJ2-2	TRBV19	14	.	CASSLGANTGELFF	TGTGCCAGTAGTTTGGGGGCGAACACCGGGGAGCTGTTTTTT
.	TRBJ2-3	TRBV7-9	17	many	CASSLGSRDFGTDTQYF	TGTGCCAGCAGCTTAGGCAGCAGGGATTTTGGCACAGATACGCAGTATTTT
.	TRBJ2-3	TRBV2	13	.	CASGQYYTDTQYF	TGTGCCAGCGGACAGTACTACACAGATACGCAGTATTTT
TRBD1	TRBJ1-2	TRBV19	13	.	CASSRGQAYGYTF	TGTGCCAGTAGTCGCGGACAGGCCTATGGCTACACCTTC
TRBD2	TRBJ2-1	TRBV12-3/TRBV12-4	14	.	CASSSGTSMNEQFF	TGTGCCAGCAGTTCCGGGACTAGTATGAATGAGCAGTTCTTC
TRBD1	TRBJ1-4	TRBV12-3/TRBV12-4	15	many	CASSFLGTVNEKLFF	TGTGCCAGCAGTTTTCTTGGGACAGTTAATGAAAAACTGTTTTTT
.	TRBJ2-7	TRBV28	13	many	CASSLVLPSEQYF	TGTGCCAGCAGTTTAGTGTTGCCTTCCGAGCAGTACTTC
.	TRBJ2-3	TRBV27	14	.	CASSPGHPEDTQYF	TGTGCCAGCAGCCCCGGCCACCCCGAGGATACGCAGTATTTT
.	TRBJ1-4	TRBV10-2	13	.	CASTVSRYEKLFF	TGCGCCAGCACTGTGTCCCGCTATGAAAAACTGTTTTTT
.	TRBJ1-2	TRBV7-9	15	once	CASSLVSSHNYGYTF	TGCGCCAGCAGCTTGGTATCGAGTCATAACTATGGCTACACCTTC
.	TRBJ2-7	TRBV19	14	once	CASSRRDGPYEQYF	TGTGCCAGTAGTCGCCGGGACGGTCCCTACGAGCAGTACTTC
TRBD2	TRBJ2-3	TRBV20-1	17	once	CSAPTSGGVAGTDTQYF	TGCAGTGCCCCGACTAGCGGGGGAGTTGCTGGCACAGATACGCAGTATTTT
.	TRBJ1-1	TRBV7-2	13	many	CASSLGGFTEAFF	TGTGCCAGCAGCTTAGGAGGGTTCACTGAAGCTTTCTTT
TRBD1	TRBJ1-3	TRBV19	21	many	CASSTPPNTGQVRVWGNTIYF	TGTGCCAGTAGCACTCCACCGAATACGGGACAGGTTAGGGTGTGGGGAAACACCATATATTTT
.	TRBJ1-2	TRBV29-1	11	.	CSVLWEYGYTF	TGCAGCGTCCTGTGGGAATATGGCTACACCTTC
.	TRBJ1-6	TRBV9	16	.	CASSVGPGGSNSPLHF	TGTGCCAGCAGCGTAGGACCAGGAGGGAGTAATTCACCCCTCCACTTT
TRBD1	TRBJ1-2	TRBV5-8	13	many	CASSQDRDYGYTF	TGTGCCAGCAGCCAGGACAGGGACTATGGCTACACCTTC
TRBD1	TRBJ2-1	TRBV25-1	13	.	CATSDGQGNEQFF	TGTGCCACCAGTGATGGACAGGGAAATGAGCAGTTCTTC
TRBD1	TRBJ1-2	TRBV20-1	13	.	CSALQGTNYGYTF	TGCAGTGCTCTACAGGGGACTAACTATGGCTACACCTTC
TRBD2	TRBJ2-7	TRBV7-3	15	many	CASSLMPGRGYEQYF	TGTGCCAGCAGCTTAATGCCAGGGAGGGGCTACGAGCAGTACTTC
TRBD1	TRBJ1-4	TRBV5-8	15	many	CASSPGQNPYEKLFF	TGTGCCAGCAGCCCGGGACAGAACCCTTATGAAAAACTGTTTTTT
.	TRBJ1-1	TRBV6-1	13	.	CASSEVMTAEAFF	TGTGCCAGCAGTGAAGTTATGACGGCTGAAGCTTTCTTT
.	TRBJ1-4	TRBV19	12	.	CATLARDGKLFF	TGTGCCACCCTTGCAAGGGATGGAAAACTGTTTTTT
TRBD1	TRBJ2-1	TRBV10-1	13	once	CASSGSGQGEQFF	TGCGCCAGCAGTGGTTCGGGACAGGGTGAGCAGTTCTTC
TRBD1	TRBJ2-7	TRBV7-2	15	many	CASSPGTGGSYEQYF	TGTGCCAGCAGCCCCGGGACAGGGGGCTCCTACGAGCAGTACTTC
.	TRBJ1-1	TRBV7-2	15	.	CASSQDATANTEAFF	TGTGCCAGCAGCCAGGATGCAACGGCGAACACTGAAGCTTTCTTT
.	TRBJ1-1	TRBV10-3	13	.	CAITPGGPTEAFF	TGTGCCATCACCCCGGGGGGACCCACTGAAGCTTTCTTT
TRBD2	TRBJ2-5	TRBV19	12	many	CASMGLAETQYF	TGTGCCAGTATGGGACTAGCGGAGACCCAGTACTTC
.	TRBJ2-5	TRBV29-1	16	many	CSVGSILRVQGETQYF	TGCAGCGTTGGAAGTATACTCCGGGTCCAAGGCGAGACCCAGTACTTC
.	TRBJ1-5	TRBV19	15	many	CASSPLGQGNQPQHF	TGTGCCAGTAGCCCTCTCGGGCAGGGAAATCAGCCCCAGCATTTT
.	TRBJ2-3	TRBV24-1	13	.	CATSAGDTDTQYF	TGTGCCACCAGTGCGGGGGACACAGATACGCAGTATTTT
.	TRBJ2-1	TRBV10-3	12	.	CAIAPDTMGQFF	TGTGCCATCGCCCCGGATACAATGGGGCAGTTCTTC